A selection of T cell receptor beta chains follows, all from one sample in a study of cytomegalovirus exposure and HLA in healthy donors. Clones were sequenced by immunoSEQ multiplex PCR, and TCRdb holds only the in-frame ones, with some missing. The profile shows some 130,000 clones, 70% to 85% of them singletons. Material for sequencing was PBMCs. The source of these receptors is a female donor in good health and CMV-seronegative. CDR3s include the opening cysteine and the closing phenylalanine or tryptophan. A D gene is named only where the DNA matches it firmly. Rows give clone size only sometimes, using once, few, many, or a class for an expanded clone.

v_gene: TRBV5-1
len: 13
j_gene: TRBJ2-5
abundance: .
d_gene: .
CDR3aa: CASSPLQQETQYF
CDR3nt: TGCGCCAGCAGCCCACTCCAACAAGAGACCCAGTACTTC

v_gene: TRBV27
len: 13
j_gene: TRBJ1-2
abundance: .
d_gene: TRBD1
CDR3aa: CASRPGQGLGYTF
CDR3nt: TGTGCCAGCCGCCCGGGACAGGGGCTTGGCTACACCTTC

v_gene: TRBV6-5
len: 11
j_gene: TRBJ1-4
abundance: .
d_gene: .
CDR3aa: CASSNNEKLFF
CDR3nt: TGTGCCAGCAGCAATAATGAAAAACTGTTTTTT

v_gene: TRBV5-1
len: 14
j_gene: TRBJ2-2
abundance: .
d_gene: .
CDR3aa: CASRPGLYTGELFF
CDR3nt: TGCGCCAGCAGACCGGGACTTTACACCGGGGAGCTGTTTTTT

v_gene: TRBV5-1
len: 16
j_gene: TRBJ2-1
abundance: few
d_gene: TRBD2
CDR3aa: CASSSTSGRTYNEQFF
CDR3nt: TGCGCCAGCAGCTCGACTAGCGGGAGGACTTACAATGAGCAGTTCTTC

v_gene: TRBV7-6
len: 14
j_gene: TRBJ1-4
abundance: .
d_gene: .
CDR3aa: CASSPAATNEKLFF
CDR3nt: TGTGCCAGCAGCCCCGCGGCAACTAATGAAAAACTGTTTTTT

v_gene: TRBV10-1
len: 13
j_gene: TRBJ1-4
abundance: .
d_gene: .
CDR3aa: CASRETVDEKLSF
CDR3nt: TGCGCCAGCCGGGAGACAGTAGACGAAAAACTGTCTTTT

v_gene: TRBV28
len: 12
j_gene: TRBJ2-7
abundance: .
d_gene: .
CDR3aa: CASSLQGYEQYF
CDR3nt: TGTGCCAGCAGCCTGCAGGGATACGAGCAGTACTTC

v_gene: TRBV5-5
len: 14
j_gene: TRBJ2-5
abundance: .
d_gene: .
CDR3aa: CASSPGRHQETQYF
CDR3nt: TGTGCCAGCAGCCCCGGCAGGCACCAAGAGACCCAGTACTTC

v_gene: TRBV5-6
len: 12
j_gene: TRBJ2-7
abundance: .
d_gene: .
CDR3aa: CASSSYDWEQYF
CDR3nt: TGTGCCAGCAGCTCGTACGACTGGGAGCAGTACTTC

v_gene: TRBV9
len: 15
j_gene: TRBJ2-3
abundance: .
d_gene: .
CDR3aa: CASSARQVSADTQYF
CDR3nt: TGTGCCAGCAGCGCCCGACAGGTTAGCGCAGATACGCAGTATTTT

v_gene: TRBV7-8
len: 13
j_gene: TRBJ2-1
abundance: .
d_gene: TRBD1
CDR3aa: CASSTGVFDEQFF
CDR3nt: TGTGCCAGCAGCACAGGGGTGTTCGATGAGCAGTTCTTC

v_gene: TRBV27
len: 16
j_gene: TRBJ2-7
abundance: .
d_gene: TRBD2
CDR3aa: CASSHKRGTVTYEQYF
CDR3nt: TGTGCCAGCAGTCATAAGCGGGGGACCGTAACCTACGAGCAGTACTTC

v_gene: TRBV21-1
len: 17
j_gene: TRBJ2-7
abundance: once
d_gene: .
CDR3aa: CASSKEEGRAVGGEQYF
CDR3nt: TGTGCCAGCAGCAAAGAGGAGGGCAGGGCGGTGGGAGGCGAGCAGTACTTC

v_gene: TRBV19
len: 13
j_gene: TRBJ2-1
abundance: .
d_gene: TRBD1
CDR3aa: CASSPDRDHEQFF
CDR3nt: TGTGCCAGTAGTCCGGACAGGGATCATGAGCAGTTCTTC

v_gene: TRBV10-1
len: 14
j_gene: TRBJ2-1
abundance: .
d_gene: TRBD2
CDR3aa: CASSTSGNYNEQFF
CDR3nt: TGCGCCAGCTCGACTAGCGGCAACTACAATGAGCAGTTCTTC

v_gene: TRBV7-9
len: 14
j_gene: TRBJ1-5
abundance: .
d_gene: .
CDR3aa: CASSRGRGDQPQHF
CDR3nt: TGTGCCAGCAGCCGAGGGAGGGGCGATCAGCCCCAGCATTTT

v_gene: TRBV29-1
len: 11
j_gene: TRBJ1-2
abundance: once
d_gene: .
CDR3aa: CSVGRESGYTF
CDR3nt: TGCAGCGTTGGCAGGGAAAGCGGCTACACCTTC

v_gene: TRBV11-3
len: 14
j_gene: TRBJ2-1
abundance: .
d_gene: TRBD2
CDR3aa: CASSREREGDEQFF
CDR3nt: TGTGCCAGCAGCCGGGAGCGGGAGGGCGATGAGCAGTTCTTC

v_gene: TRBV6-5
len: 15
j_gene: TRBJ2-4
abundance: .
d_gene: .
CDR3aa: CASSYDETGSNIQYF
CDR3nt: TGTGCCAGCAGTTACGATGAAACGGGATCAAACATTCAGTACTTC

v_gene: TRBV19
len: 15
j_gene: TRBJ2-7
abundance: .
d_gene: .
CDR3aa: CASSRLADSSYEQYF
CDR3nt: TGTGCCAGTAGTAGGCTAGCGGACAGCTCCTACGAGCAGTACTTC

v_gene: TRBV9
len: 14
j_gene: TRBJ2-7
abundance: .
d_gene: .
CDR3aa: CASSPTGLPYEQYF
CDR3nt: TGTGCCAGCAGCCCTACGGGACTCCCATACGAGCAGTACTTC

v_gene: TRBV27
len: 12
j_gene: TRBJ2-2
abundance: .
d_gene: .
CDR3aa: CASSLGLGELFF
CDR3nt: TGTGCCAGCAGCCTCGGTCTCGGGGAGCTGTTTTTT

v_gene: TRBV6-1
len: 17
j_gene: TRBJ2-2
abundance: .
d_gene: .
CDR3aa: CASSEVGTIVGAGELFF
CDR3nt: TGTGCCAGCAGTGAAGTCGGGACAATCGTTGGGGCCGGGGAGCTGTTTTTT

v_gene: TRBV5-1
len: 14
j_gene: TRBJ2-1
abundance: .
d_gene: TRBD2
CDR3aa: CASSPEIAGVEQFF
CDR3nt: TGCGCCAGCAGCCCGGAGATAGCGGGAGTTGAGCAGTTCTTC

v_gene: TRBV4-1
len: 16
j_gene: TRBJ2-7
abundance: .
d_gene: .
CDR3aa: CASSQGSGTISYEQYF
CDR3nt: TGCGCCAGCAGCCAAGGGTCCGGGACAATCTCCTACGAGCAGTACTTC

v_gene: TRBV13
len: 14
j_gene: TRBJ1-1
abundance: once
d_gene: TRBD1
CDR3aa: CASRRLDREAEAFF
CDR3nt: TGTGCCAGCAGACGCCTCGACAGGGAGGCTGAAGCTTTCTTT

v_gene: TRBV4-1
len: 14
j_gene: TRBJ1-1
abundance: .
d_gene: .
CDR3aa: CASSQGYGDTEAFF
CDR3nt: TGCGCCAGCAGCCAAGGTTACGGGGACACTGAAGCTTTCTTT

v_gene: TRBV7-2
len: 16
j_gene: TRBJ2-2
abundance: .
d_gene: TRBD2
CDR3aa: CASGWLAGDLTGELFF
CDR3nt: TGTGCCAGCGGGTGGCTAGCGGGAGATCTCACCGGGGAGCTGTTTTTT

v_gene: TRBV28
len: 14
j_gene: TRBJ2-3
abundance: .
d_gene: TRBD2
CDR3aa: CASSTGTSEDTQYF
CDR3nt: TGTGCCAGCAGTACCGGGACTAGCGAAGATACGCAGTATTTT

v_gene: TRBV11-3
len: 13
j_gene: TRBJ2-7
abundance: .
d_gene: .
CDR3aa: CASSIRGTYEQHF
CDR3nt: TGTGCCAGCAGCATTAGGGGTACCTACGAGCAGCACTTC

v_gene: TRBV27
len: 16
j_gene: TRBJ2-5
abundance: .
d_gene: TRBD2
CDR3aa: CASSLAPGLGKETQYF
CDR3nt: TGTGCCAGCAGTTTAGCCCCGGGACTAGGTAAAGAGACCCAGTACTTC

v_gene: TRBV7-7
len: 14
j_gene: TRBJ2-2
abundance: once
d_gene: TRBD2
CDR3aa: CASSSGLAGGELFF
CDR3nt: TGTGCTAGCAGCTCGGGACTAGCGGGTGGGGAGCTGTTTTTT

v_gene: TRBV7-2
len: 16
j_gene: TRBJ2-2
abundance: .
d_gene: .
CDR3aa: CASSLDGSPNTGELFF
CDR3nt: TGTGCCAGCAGCTTAGACGGGAGCCCGAACACCGGGGAGCTGTTTTTT

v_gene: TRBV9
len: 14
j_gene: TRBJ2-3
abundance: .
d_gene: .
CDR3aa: CASNRVRSTDTQYF
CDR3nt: TGTGCCAGCAACAGGGTCCGTAGCACAGATACGCAGTATTTT

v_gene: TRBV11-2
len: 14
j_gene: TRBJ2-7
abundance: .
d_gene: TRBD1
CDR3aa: CASSSIRGRREQYF
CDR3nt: TGTGCCAGCAGCTCCATCAGGGGGCGACGGGAGCAGTACTTC

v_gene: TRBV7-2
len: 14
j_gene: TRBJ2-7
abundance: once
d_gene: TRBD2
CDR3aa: CASSPGGYPYEQYF
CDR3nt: TGTGCCAGCAGCCCCGGGGGGTACCCCTACGAGCAGTACTTC

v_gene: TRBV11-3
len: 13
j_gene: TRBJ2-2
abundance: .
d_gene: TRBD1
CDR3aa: CASRGQGVGELFF
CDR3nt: TGTGCCAGCAGGGGACAGGGCGTCGGGGAGCTGTTTTTT

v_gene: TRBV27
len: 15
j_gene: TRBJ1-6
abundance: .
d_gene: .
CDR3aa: CASSWGQARDSPLHF
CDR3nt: TGTGCCAGCAGTTGGGGACAAGCACGGGATTCACCCCTCCACTTT

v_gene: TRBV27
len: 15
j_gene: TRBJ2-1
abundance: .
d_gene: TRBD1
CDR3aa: CASGRDRGLYNEQFF
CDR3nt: TGTGCCAGCGGTCGGGACAGGGGGCTCTACAATGAGCAGTTCTTC

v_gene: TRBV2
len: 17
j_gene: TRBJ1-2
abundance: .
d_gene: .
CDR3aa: CASIQDNVYSLNYGYTF
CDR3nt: TGTGCCAGCATCCAGGACAACGTCTACTCCCTTAACTATGGCTACACCTTC

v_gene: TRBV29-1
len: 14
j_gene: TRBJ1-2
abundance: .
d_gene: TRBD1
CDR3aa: CSVEDQQGARGYTF
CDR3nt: TGCAGCGTTGAAGATCAACAGGGGGCGCGCGGCTACACCTTC

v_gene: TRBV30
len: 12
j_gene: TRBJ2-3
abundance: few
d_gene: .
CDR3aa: CAWSRPAGTQYF
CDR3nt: TGTGCCTGGAGTAGGCCGGCCGGGACGCAGTATTTT

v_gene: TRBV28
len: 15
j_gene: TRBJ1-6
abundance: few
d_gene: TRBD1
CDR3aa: CASSLGTGGVSPLHF
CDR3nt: TGTGCCAGCAGTTTGGGGACAGGGGGCGTTTCACCCCTCCACTTT

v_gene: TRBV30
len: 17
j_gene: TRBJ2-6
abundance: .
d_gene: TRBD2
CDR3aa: CAAPSGGGSSGANVLTF
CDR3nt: TGTGCCGCCCCGAGTGGGGGGGGGTCTTCTGGGGCCAACGTCCTGACTTTC

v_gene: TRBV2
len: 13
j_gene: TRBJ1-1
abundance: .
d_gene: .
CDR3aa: CASSDQGNTEAFF
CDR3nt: TGTGCCAGCAGTGATCAGGGGAACACTGAAGCTTTCTTT

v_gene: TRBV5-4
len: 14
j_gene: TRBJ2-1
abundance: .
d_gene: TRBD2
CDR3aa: CATSEASGSNEQFF
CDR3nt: TGTGCCACCTCCGAAGCTAGCGGATCCAATGAGCAGTTCTTC

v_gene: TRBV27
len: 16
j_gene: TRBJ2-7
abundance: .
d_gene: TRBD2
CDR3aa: CASSSGLAGGDREQYF
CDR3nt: TGTGCCAGCAGTTCGGGACTAGCGGGAGGGGATCGCGAGCAGTACTTC

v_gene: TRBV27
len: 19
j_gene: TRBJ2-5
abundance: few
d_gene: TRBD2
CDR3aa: CASSLLPMVWSGSIETQYF
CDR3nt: TGTGCCAGCAGTTTACTCCCGATGGTTTGGAGCGGGAGTATCGAGACCCAGTACTTC

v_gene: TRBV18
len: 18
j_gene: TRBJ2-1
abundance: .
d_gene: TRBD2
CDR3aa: CASSPPGLAGVMYNEQFF
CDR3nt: TGTGCCAGCTCACCACCGGGACTAGCGGGAGTTATGTACAATGAGCAGTTCTTC

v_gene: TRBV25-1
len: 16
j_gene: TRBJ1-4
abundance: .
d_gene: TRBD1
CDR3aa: CASSDWGTGDNEKLFF
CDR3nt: TGTGCCAGCAGTGACTGGGGGACAGGGGATAATGAAAAACTGTTTTTT

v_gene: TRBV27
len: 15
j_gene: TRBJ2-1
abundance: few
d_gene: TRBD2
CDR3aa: CASSPATGGYNEQFF
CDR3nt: TGTGCCAGCAGTCCGGCTACGGGAGGTTACAATGAGCAGTTCTTC

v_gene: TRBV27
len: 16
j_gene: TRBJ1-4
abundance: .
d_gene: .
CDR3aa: CASSLSPQGWHEKLFF
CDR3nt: TGTGCCAGCAGTTTATCTCCCCAGGGGTGGCATGAAAAACTGTTTTTT

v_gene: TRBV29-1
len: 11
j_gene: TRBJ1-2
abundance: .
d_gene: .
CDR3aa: CSVEGGYGYTF
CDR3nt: TGCAGCGTCGAGGGGGGGTATGGCTACACCTTC